The subject of this entry is one T cell receptor (beta chain). All gene names here are mouse names. The read gets to within 1 residue of the CDR3 end, and the germline J gene fills in the rest. This entry comes from a study of tissue T cells after allogeneic stem cell transplantation. The method was immunoSEQ multiplex PCR; TCRdb's version includes in-frame clones alone and lacks a portion of them. The profile shows 15,000 to 20,000 clones, 70% of them singletons. V lost 2 bases to trimming and J lost 0 bases, with 5 bases between them. From germline, CDR1 is NNHNN and CDR2 SYGAGS (reference sequence). There are 13 residues in the CDR3.

Sequencing was done on a sample of spleen. This clonotype originated in a female BALB/c mouse in good health. The strain's MHC type: H2-d. V is TRBV13-2 and J is TRBJ1-2; no firm D call. Partial CDR3 DNA: TGTGCCAGCGGTGAGAGAGCAAACTCCGACTACACC. This codes for CASGERANSDYT. The entire CDR3 sequence reads CASGERANSDYTF.